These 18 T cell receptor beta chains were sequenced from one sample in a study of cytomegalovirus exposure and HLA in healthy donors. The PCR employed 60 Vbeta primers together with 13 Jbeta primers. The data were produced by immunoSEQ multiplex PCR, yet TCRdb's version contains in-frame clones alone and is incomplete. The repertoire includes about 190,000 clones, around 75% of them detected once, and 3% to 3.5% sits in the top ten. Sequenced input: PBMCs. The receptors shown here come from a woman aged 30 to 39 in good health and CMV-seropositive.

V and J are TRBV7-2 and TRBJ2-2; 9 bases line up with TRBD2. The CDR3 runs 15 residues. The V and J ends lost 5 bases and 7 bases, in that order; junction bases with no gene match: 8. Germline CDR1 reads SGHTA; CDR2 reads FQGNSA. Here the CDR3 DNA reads TGTGCCAGCAGCGCTTTAGCGGGAGTCAGCGGGGAGCTGTTTTTT. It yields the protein CASSALAGVSGELFF.

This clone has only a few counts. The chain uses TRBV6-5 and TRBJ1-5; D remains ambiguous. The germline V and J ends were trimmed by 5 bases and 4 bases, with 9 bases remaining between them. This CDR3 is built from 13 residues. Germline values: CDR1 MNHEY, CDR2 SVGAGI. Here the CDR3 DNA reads TGTGCCAGCAGTGCGCGAGGGAATCAGCCCCAGCATTTT. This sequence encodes CASSARGNQPQHF.

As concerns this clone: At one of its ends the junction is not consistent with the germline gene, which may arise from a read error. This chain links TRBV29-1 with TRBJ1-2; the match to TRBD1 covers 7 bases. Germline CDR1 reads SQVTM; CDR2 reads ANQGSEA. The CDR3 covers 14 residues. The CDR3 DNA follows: TGCAGCGTTGATGACAGGGTTTCCCACTATGACTACACCTTC. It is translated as CSVDDRVSHYDYTF.

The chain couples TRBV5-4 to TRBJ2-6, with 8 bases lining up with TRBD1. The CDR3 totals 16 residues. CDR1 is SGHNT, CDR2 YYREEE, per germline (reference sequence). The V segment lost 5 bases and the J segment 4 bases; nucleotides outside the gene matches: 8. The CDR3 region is CASRFQGASGANVLTF. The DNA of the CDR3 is TGTGCCAGCAGATTCCAGGGGGCGTCCGGGGCCAACGTCCTGACTTTC.

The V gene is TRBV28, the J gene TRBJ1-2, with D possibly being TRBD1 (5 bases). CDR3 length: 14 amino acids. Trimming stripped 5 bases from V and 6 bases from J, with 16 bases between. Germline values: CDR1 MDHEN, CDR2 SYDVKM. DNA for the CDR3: TGTGCCAGCAGTAACTCGGACGGGGGGAATGGCTACACCTTC. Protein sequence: CASSNSDGGNGYTF.

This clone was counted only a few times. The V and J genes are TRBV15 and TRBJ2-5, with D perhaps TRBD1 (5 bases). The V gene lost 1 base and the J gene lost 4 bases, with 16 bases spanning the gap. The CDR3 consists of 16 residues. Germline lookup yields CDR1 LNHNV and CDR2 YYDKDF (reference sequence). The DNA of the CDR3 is TGTGCCACCAGCAGAGCGGTCCCAGGGCCGGGAGAGACCCAGTACTTC. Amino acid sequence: CATSRAVPGPGETQYF.

CDR3 in DNA: TGTGCCAGCAGCTTCTGGGACAGGGGGCGGTACGAGCAGTACTTC. It is translated as CASSFWDRGRYEQYF. The chain has TRBV11-2 and TRBJ2-7; 12 nucleotides align to TRBD1. There are 15 residues in the CDR3. Per the germline V gene, CDR1 is SGHAT and CDR2 is FQNNGV. Trimming took 3 bases from V and 4 from J; bases not matched to a gene: 4.

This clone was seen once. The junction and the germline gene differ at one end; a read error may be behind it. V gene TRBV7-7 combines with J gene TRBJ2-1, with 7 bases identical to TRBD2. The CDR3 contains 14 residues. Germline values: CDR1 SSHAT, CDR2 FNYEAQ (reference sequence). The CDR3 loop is CASSRGVGRDEQFF. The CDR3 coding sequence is TGTGCTAGCAGTCGGGGGGTGGGGCGGGATGAGCAGTTCTTC.

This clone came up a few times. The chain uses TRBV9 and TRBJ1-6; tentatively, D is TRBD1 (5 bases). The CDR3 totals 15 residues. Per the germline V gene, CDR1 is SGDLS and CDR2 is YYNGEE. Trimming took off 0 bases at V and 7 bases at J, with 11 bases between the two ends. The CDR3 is CASSVGGLENSPLHF. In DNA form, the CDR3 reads TGTGCCAGCAGCGTAGGGGGACTTGAGAATTCACCCCTCCACTTT. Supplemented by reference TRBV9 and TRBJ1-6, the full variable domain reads DSGVTQTPKHLITATGQRVTLRCSPRSGDLSVYWYQQSLDQGLQFLIQYYNGEERAKGNILERFSAQQFPDLHSELNLSSLELGDSALYFCASSVGGLENSPLHFGNGTRLTVT.

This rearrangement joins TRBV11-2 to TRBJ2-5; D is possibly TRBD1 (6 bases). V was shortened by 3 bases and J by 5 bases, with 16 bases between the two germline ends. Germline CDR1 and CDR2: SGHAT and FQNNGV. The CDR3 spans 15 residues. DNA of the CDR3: TGTGCCAGCAGCTTTAAATTACAGGGTTGGGAGACCCAGTACTTC. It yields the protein CASSFKLQGWETQYF. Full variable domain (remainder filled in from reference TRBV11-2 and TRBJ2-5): EAGVAQSPRYKIIEKRQSVAFWCNPISGHATLYWYQQILGQGPKLLIQFQNNGVVDDSQLPKDRFSAERLKGVDSTLKIQPAKLEDSAVYLCASSFKLQGWETQYFGPGTRLLVL.

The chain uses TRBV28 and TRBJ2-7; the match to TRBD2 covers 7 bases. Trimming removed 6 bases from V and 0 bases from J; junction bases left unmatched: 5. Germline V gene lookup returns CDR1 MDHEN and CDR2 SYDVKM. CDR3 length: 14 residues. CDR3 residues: CASSPGGSSYEQYF. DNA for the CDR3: TGTGCCAGCAGCCCGGGAGGTTCCTCCTACGAGCAGTACTTC.

Written as DNA, the CDR3 is TGTGCCAGCAGTTATGGTCCCCTCGGGTTTGGGCAGTATTTT. Translation gives CASSYGPLGFGQYF. The chain couples TRBV28 to TRBJ2-3; no reliable D call. Trimming stripped 4 bases from V and 11 bases from J, with 19 bases between. The germline V gene has CDR1 MDHEN and CDR2 SYDVKM. The CDR3 runs to 14 residues. Looking up the rest from reference TRBV28 and TRBJ2-3 gives the full variable domain: DVKVTQSSRYLVKRTGEKVFLECVQDMDHENMFWYRQDPGLGLRLIYFSYDVKMKEKGDIPEGYSVSREKKERFSLILESASTNQTSMYLCASSYGPLGFGQYFGPGTRLTVL.

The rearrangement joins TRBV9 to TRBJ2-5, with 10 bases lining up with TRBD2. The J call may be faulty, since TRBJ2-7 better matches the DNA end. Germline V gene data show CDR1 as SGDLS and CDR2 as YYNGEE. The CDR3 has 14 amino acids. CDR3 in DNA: TGTGCCAGCAGCGCTAGCGGGAGTCTAAACGAGCAGTACTTC. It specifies CASSASGSLNEQYF.

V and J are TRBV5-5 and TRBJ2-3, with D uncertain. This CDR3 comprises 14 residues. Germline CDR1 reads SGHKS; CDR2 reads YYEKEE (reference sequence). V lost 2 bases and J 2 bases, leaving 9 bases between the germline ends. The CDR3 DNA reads TGTGCCAGCAGCTTCGCAGAACCCACAGATACGCAGTATTTT. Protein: CASSFAEPTDTQYF. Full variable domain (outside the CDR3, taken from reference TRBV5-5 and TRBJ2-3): DAGVTQSPTHLIKTRGQQVTLRCSPISGHKSVSWYQQVLGQGPQFIFQYYEKEERGRGNFPDRFSARQFPNYSSELNVNALLLGDSALYLCASSFAEPTDTQYFGPGTRLTVL.

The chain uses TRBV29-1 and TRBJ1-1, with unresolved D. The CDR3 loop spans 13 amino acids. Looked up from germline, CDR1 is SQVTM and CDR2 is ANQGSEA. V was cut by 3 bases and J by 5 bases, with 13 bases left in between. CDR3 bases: TGCAGCGTTGAGGTTGGGCTTGTAACTGAAGCTTTCTTT. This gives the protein CSVEVGLVTEAFF.

Here the CDR3 reads CASSAGGGSPLHF. The DNA for the CDR3 is TGTGCCAGCAGCGCAGGGGGCGGATCACCCCTCCACTTT. V gene TRBV7-9 combines with J gene TRBJ1-6, with 8 bases that match TRBD1. CDR3 length: 13 amino acids. V lost 5 bases, J lost 10 bases, and 4 bases stayed unmatched. The germline gives CDR1 SEHNR, CDR2 FQNEAQ (reference sequence).

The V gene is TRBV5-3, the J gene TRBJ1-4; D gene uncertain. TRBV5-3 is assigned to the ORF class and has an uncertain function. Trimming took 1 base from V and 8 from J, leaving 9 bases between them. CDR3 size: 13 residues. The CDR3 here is CARSLWGGEKLFF. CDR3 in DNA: TGTGCCAGAAGCTTGTGGGGAGGGGAAAAACTGTTTTTT.

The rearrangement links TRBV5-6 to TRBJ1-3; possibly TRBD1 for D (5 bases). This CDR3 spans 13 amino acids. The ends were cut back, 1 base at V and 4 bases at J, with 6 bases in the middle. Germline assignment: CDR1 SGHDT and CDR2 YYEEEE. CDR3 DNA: TGTGCCAGCAGCTTGACAGGCGGAAACACCATATATTTT. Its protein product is CASSLTGGNTIYF.